This T cell receptor (beta chain) was sequenced for a study of blood T cell repertoires in COVID-19. The assay was immunoSEQ multiplex PCR, and TCRdb's table has in-frame clones only and misses some. The table lists 120,000 to 150,000 clones, roughly 89% of them singletons, with 1.5% to 2% in the top ten. Trimming shortened V by 0 bases and J by 9 bases, and 21 bases separated the two germline ends. This CDR3 comprises 17 residues. Germline CDR1 reads LGHNA; CDR2 reads YSLEER. Sequenced material: peripheral blood. The sequence came from a human donor in a cohort sampled during active COVID-19. The chain carries TRBV4-3 and TRBJ1-5; no reliable D call. CDR3 bases: TGCGCCAGCAGCCAAGATACGGGAGACACCTCAATGAGGCCCCAGCATTTT. It yields the protein CASSQDTGDTSMRPQHF.